This entry is about one TCR beta chain. The antigen is unknown. Primed by a sample-barcoded 5' primer and a J-beta primer mix, a second PCR proceeded for about 7 to 11 cycles. A tag from a template-switch adaptor with 12 random nucleotides marked each cDNA molecule. TCRdb redid the calling of the 5' RACE reads with MiXCR, one entry per CDR3 protein. The repertoire holds about 640,000 distinct CDR3 sequences, with roughly 53% as singletons. The CDR3 is 16 amino acids. Germline CDR1 reads MNHEY; CDR2 reads SVGAGI. With 7 bases clipped from V and 9 bases from J, the junction kept 16 bases outside the gene matches. The data were obtained in a study of blood T cells in healthy people across ages. Points from the study as a whole: Diversity of TCR beta per million T cells declined in a roughly linear way with age. Estimated diversity across one million T cells was deemed an underestimate. There was no known CMV status for donors, so expanded clonotype changes were possibly confounded.

The sequence was collected from a man in his sixties in good health. Input material: blood. This sequence joins TRBV6-5 and TRBJ2-1, with 9 bases fitting TRBD2. The CDR3 spells CASTQEKSGGTGEQFF. DNA of the CDR3: TGTGCCAGCACCCAGGAGAAGAGCGGGGGGACGGGTGAGCAGTTCTTC.